The sequence of this TCR beta chain was determined in a study of cytomegalovirus exposure and HLA in healthy donors. The PCR made use of 60 Vbeta and 13 Jbeta primers. The protocol was immunoSEQ multiplex PCR, while the TCRdb copy is restricted to in-frame clones and leaves out a portion. The sample yields around 200,000 clones, under 80% seen once. This clone appeared a few times. The V end was cut by 4 bases, the J end by 0 bases, with 12 bases between. This CDR3 has 16 amino acids. In germline, CDR1 is LNHDA, CDR2 SQIVND (reference sequence). The chain links TRBV19 to TRBJ1-4; D unresolved. The clonotype was recovered from a female donor in good health and CMV-seronegative. What was sequenced was PBMCs. The CDR3 protein is CASSTRIVTTNEKLFF. CDR3 nucleotide sequence: TGTGCCAGTAGTACACGTATAGTTACAACTAATGAAAAACTGTTTTTT.